The 18 T cell receptor beta chains presented below share a single source sample, sequenced in a study of tumor-infiltrating lymphocytes in primary liver carcinoma. With a constant-region primer, TCR beta cDNA was made from approximately 500 ng of total RNA. It was through three nested multiplex PCR rounds of slightly modified ARM-PCR that TCR beta libraries arose. The study ran its first two PCR rounds for around 10 cycles each, using TRBV1-TRBV30 forward primers and a C-beta reverse primer. Via MiXCR, TCRdb re-called the multiplex PCR reads, giving one row per CDR3 protein. Here the sample spans about 120,000 distinct CDR3 sequences, less than 80% being singletons. From about 19-30 mg of unsorted bulk tissue, DNA and RNA were co-extracted together. Sample: liver tumor tissue from sampling region 1. Subset reported: tumor region T1, superior pole. The receptors were sampled from a woman aged 60-75 years with primary liver carcinoma and hepatitis B virus infection.

Of note for this clonotype: A much larger clone differs by one base, so this may be a read error. The chain combines TRBV7-3 with TRBJ2-4; weak D call: TRBD1 (5 bases). This CDR3 has 13 amino acids. Germline values: CDR1 SGHTA, CDR2 FQGTGA. The CDR3 loop is CTSSLNGQGIQYF. In DNA form, the CDR3 reads TGTACCAGCAGCTTAAATGGACAAGGGATTCAGTACTTC.

This clonotype was detected many times. The CDR3, as DNA: TGTGCCAGCAGGAAGCGAATAGCGGGAGTCGGCTACAATGAGCAGTTCTTC. Amino acid sequence: CASRKRIAGVGYNEQFF. The genes are TRBV6-1 and TRBJ2-1; 9 nucleotides agree with TRBD2. This CDR3 contains 17 residues. The V gene end was trimmed by 6 bases and the J gene end by 3 bases; junction bases not matched to a gene: 12. In germline, CDR1 is MNHNS, CDR2 SASEGT.

This clonotype was counted many times. CDR3 sequence reads: CASSFNGAEQYF. In DNA, the CDR3 is TGCGCCAGCAGTTTCAATGGGGCCGAGCAGTACTTC. The chain recombines TRBV10-1 with TRBJ2-7; D is perhaps TRBD1 (5 bases). The CDR3 is 12 amino acids. In germline, CDR1 is WNHNN, CDR2 SYGVQD (reference sequence). The ends were cut back, 5 bases at V and 6 bases at J, with 11 bases in the middle.

Regarding this clonotype: A much larger clonotype is one base distant, so this may be a read error. The V and J genes are TRBV29-1 and TRBJ2-1, with no clear D. The CDR3 has 14 amino acids. The germline V gene has CDR1 SQVTM and CDR2 ANQGSEA. CDR3 DNA: TGCAGAGTTGAGGCCGGGTTCCACTACAATGAGCAGTTCTTC. It is translated as CRVEAGFHYNEQFF.

This clonotype came up a few times. This sequence joins TRBV7-9 and TRBJ2-5, with D possibly TRBD2 on 6 matching bases. CDR3 length: 15 residues. Trimming stripped 6 bases from V and 4 bases from J, with 18 bases between. Germline V lookup: CDR1 SEHNR, CDR2 FQNEAQ (reference sequence). CDR3 sequence: CASSRDGRGTETQYF. The CDR3, as DNA: TGTGCCAGCAGTCGAGACGGCCGCGGGACAGAGACCCAGTACTTC.

Regarding this clonotype: A much larger clone lies a single base off, so this may be a read error. The rearrangement uses TRBV12-3 or TRBV12-4 and TRBJ2-7, with D hard to call. Trimming pared 7 bases from V and 2 bases from J, leaving 12 bases between. There are 13 residues in the CDR3. CDR3 region: CASNSDGTYEQYF. CDR3 nucleotide sequence: TGTGCCAGCAATTCTGACGGAACCTACGAGCAGTACTTC.

The table lists this clonotype with many counts. The chain uses TRBV6-5 and TRBJ2-6, with a tentative D call TRBD2 (6 bases). The germline V gene encodes CDR1 MNHEY and CDR2 SVGAGI. The V end was cut by 6 bases, the J end by 3 bases, with 18 bases between. This CDR3 spans 17 amino acids. The CDR3 protein is CASSRDSPLGGANVLTF. The CDR3 region has the DNA TGTGCCAGCAGCCGGGACTCCCCTTTAGGTGGGGCCAACGTCCTGACTTTC.

The chain joins TRBV20-1 to TRBJ2-5, with D tentatively TRBD2 (5 bases). Looked up from germline, CDR1 is DFQATT and CDR2 is SNEGSKA (reference sequence). Trimming pared 0 bases from V and 5 bases from J, leaving 22 bases between. CDR3 length: 17 amino acids. CDR3 region: CSARESASRSIIETQYF. The CDR3 DNA reads TGCAGTGCTAGAGAATCTGCTAGCAGGAGTATTATTGAGACCCAGTACTTC.

The chain combines TRBV11-2 with TRBJ1-1, with D uncertain. The CDR3 contains 12 residues. The ends were cut back, 9 bases at V and 6 bases at J, with 14 bases in the middle. Germline loops: CDR1 SGHAT, CDR2 FQNNGV. CDR3 sequence reads: CARSRTDAEAFF. Here the CDR3 DNA reads TGTGCCAGGAGCCGAACAGACGCTGAAGCTTTCTTT. Variable domain in full (rest from reference TRBV11-2 and TRBJ1-1): EAGVAQSPRYKIIEKRQSVAFWCNPISGHATLYWYQQILGQGPKLLIQFQNNGVVDDSQLPKDRFSAERLKGVDSTLKIQPAKLEDSAVYLCARSRTDAEAFFGQGTRLTVV.

As for this clonotype: A read error is possible here, since a much larger clone lies one base away. This rearrangement joins TRBV7-9 to TRBJ1-2, with 7 nucleotides matching TRBD1. Germline V lookup: CDR1 SEHNR, CDR2 FQNEAQ (reference sequence). The CDR3 loop spans 15 amino acids. CDR3 in amino acids: CTSSLGMEGASGYTF. The DNA of the CDR3 is TGTACCAGCAGCTTAGGGATGGAGGGGGCGAGTGGCTACACCTTC.

With respect to this clonotype: This may be a read error, as it is one base from a much larger clone. The chain uses TRBV12-3 or TRBV12-4 and TRBJ1-5; D is unresolved. V was clipped by 7 bases and J by 0 bases, with 10 bases between them. The CDR3 is 14 amino acids. CDR3 residues: CASTQSGSNQPQHF. The CDR3 bases are TGTGCCAGCACCCAGTCGGGTAGCAATCAGCCCCAGCATTTT.

A remark on this clonotype: A much larger clone differs from this one at a single base, so this may be a read error. This chain links TRBV13 with TRBJ1-5; D gene uncertain. Germline lookup yields CDR1 PRHDT and CDR2 FYEKMQ (reference sequence). The CDR3 totals 12 residues. CDR3 coding DNA: TGTGTCAGCAGCTTAGGGTATCAGCCCCAGCATTTT. Protein sequence: CVSSLGYQPQHF.

In regard to this clonotype: At one end the junction does not follow the germline gene, possibly because of a read error. The chain employs TRBV11-3 and TRBJ2-1; 9 positions agree with TRBD2. This CDR3 contains 14 residues. From germline, CDR1 is SGHNT and CDR2 YENEEA. CDR3 sequence (DNA): TGTGCCAGCCAGACTAGCGGCATCTACAATGAGCGGTTCTTC. Translation gives CASQTSGIYNERFF.

A word on this clonotype: Just one base apart from a much larger clone, this may be a read error. The chain employs TRBV12-3 or TRBV12-4 and TRBJ1-4; 7 bases agree with TRBD1. This CDR3 spans 15 amino acids. After removal of 3 bases from V and 8 bases from J, the junction contained 9 bases not matched to a gene. CDR3 in DNA: TGTGCCAGCAGTTTCCAACAGGGGCTGTACGAAAAACTGTTTTTT. Translated: CASSFQQGLYEKLFF.

To note about this clonotype: The germline gene is not matched at one end of the junction; a read error may be the cause. Here the CDR3 DNA reads TGCGCCAGCAGCTTAAGCATCAGAGGGACCCAGTACTTC. Protein sequence: CASSLSIRGTQYF. The chain uses TRBV11-2 and TRBJ2-5; D is uncertain. The CDR3 is made up of 13 amino acids. The germline V gene has CDR1 SGHAT and CDR2 FQNNGV.

This clonotype has a handful of counts. The chain combines TRBV14 with TRBJ2-5; possibly TRBD2 for D (6 bases). Trimming cost V 3 bases and J 0 bases, with 23 bases left between them. Germline lookup yields CDR1 SGHDN and CDR2 FVKESK. The CDR3 is made up of 19 amino acids. The CDR3 spells CASSHPTGLPSWYQETQYF. The CDR3 DNA sequence: TGTGCCAGCAGCCACCCCACGGGACTCCCGAGTTGGTACCAAGAGACCCAGTACTTC. Full variable domain (remainder filled in from reference TRBV14 and TRBJ2-5): EAGVTQFPSHSVIEKGQTVTLRCDPISGHDNLYWYRRVMGKEIKFLLHFVKESKQDESGMPNNRFLAERTGGTYSTLKVQPAELEDSGVYFCASSHPTGLPSWYQETQYFGPGTRLLVL.

V is TRBV5-1 and J is TRBJ2-1; either TRBD1 or TRBD2 may fit D (5 bases each). CDR3 size: 16 residues. Germline CDR1 SGHRS, CDR2 YFSETQ. V was clipped by 8 bases and J by 8 bases, with 26 bases between them. CDR3 sequence reads: CASSLTGPTETDEQFF. DNA for the CDR3: TGCGCCAGTAGCCTCACGGGGCCGACAGAGACCGATGAGCAGTTCTTC.

This clonotype came up many times. The chain is built from TRBV4-1 and TRBJ2-3, with D possibly called TRBD1 or TRBD2 (5 bases each). Trimming took off 0 bases at V and 0 bases at J, with 19 bases between the two ends. This CDR3 is built from 19 residues. The V gene's germline CDR1 is MGHRA and CDR2 YSYEKL. The CDR3 nucleotides are TGCGCCAGCAGCCAAGAAGGGACCGCATCCGTAACTAGCACAGATACGCAGTATTTT. Protein: CASSQEGTASVTSTDTQYF.